This T cell receptor (beta chain) was obtained from a study of TIL therapy for anti-PD-1-resistant metastatic lung cancer. The study, taken as a whole, reports: The cohort had more treatment-naive, never-smoker and oncogene-addicted patients than typical.

A few counts support this clone. No antigen is known for it. This was the immunoSEQ v3 assay. Generated by immunoSEQ multiplex PCR, the TCRdb table keeps only in-frame clones and is missing some. The sample has about 36,000 clones; more than 60% are singletons. The CDR3 is made up of 12 amino acids. CDR1 is SEHNR, CDR2 FQNEAQ, per germline (reference sequence). V was trimmed by 4 bases and J by 9 bases, leaving 10 bases between them. Time point: pre-treatment sample, taken before nivolumab and TIL therapy. Material: blood, obtained at baseline. This rearrangement joins TRBV7-9 to TRBJ2-1, with D unresolved. This TCR was recovered from a person between 25 and 80 years old with non-small cell lung cancer. The CDR3 bases are TGTGCCAGCAGCTCCGCACTCGGTGAGCAGTTCTTC. It specifies CASSSALGEQFF. The full variable domain, in which reference TRBV7-9 and TRBJ2-1 provide the parts outside the CDR3, is DTGVSQNPRHKITKRGQNVTFRCDPISEHNRLYWYRQTLGQGPEFLTYFQNEAQLEKSRLLSDRFSAERPKGSFSTLEIQRTEQGDSAMYLCASSSALGEQFFGPGTRLTVL.